Below, one T cell receptor beta chain is given with its context. The PCR was carried out with 60 Vbeta primers and 13 Jbeta primers. Profiling relied on immunoSEQ multiplex PCR, and the TCRdb table lists in-frame clones only, not all of them. Of some 200,000 clones in the sample, about 90% were seen once. CDR1 and CDR2 from the germline V gene are SGHNT and YYREEE (reference sequence). This CDR3 is built from 14 residues. The ends lost 3 bases at V and 6 bases at J; junction bases unmatched: 6. The entry originates in a study of cytomegalovirus exposure and HLA in healthy donors. The chain couples TRBV5-4 to TRBJ2-3, with 8 bases lining up with TRBD1. The material sequenced was PBMCs. This TCR was recovered from a girl under three years old in good health and CMV-seronegative. In nucleotides, the CDR3 is TGTGCCAGCAGCTCACCAGGGGGCCTGGATACGCAGTATTTT. It yields the protein CASSSPGGLDTQYF.